This T cell receptor beta chain appears in the sequencing data of a study of vaccination and CD4 T cells after COVID-19. In the study overall: Diagnosis preceded the drawing of post-COVID samples by a median around 95 days (range 35 to 161). Cells were stimulated with overlapping spike peptide pools from SARS-CoV-2, HCoV-NL63, HCoV-OC43 and HCoV-229E.

Treatment: roughly 10-day PBMC culture with coronavirus spike peptide pools or control peptides (ViraFEST assay). Concerning this clonotype: Its antigen is not identified.

The Oncomine TCR Beta short-read assay was what sequenced the DNA obtained from cultured CD4+ T cells. Scientists extracted genomic DNA from CD4+ T cells grown in culture. A single record per CDR3 protein comes from TCRdb applying MiXCR to the PCR reads. This sample has more than 9,000 distinct CDR3 sequences, with around 42% found just once. CDR1 and CDR2 (germline): SGHNT, YENEEA. V was clipped by 4 bases and J by 0 bases, with 9 bases between them. This CDR3 has 14 amino acids. The receptor's source is a human donor who had recovered from COVID-19. Sequences were obtained from CD4+ T cells from blood, cultured in vitro. The chain has TRBV11-3 and TRBJ1-1, with D unclear. The CDR3, as DNA: TGTGCCAGCAGCTCAAGCCGAATGAACACTGAAGCTTTCTTT. Protein: CASSSSRMNTEAFF.